This TCR beta chain was observed in a study of cytomegalovirus exposure and HLA in healthy donors. Findings and limits, study-wide: The only immune exposure information that was available was CMV serostatus.

The PCR had 60 Vbeta and 13 Jbeta primers. Repertoires were generated with immunoSEQ multiplex PCR, while TCRdb's copy carries only in-frame clones and drops some. The data contain more than 100,000 clones, 15% of them singletons. CDR1 MNHEY and CDR2 SMNVEV come from the germline V gene (reference sequence). This CDR3 comprises 15 residues. Deletions cut 2 bases from V and 1 base from J, with 11 bases between. About this clone itself: Its specificity is unknown.

The TCR comes from a woman aged 18-29 years in good health and CMV-seronegative. The V call is TRBV27, the J call TRBJ1-1; maybe TRBD1 (5 bases). Sequencing was done on a sample of PBMCs. The CDR3 region is CASSLTGFRNTEAFF. In nucleotides, the CDR3 is TGTGCCAGCAGTTTAACAGGCTTCAGGAACACTGAAGCTTTCTTT.